This T cell receptor beta chain emerged from a study of blood T cell repertoires in COVID-19. Study background: Spain, Italy and the United States supplied samples that represented acute and convalescent COVID-19.

The protocol was immunoSEQ multiplex PCR, while the TCRdb copy is restricted to in-frame clones and leaves out a portion. The sample yields 200,000 to 250,000 clones, roughly four fifths seen once. The CDR3 spans 14 residues. Germline CDR1 and CDR2: MDHEN and SYDVKM. The J segment lost 4 bases and the V segment lost 10 bases, leaving 9 bases of the junction unmatched. The chain couples TRBV28 to TRBJ1-2; 10 bases fit TRBD1. This TCR was recovered from an elderly woman with COVID-19, enrolled during active disease. The sequenced sample consisted of peripheral blood. CDR3 sequence reads: CAIGPGQGSYGYTF. The CDR3 DNA is TGTGCCATAGGCCCGGGACAGGGGTCCTATGGCTACACCTTC.